The sequence of this TCR beta chain was determined in a study of T cells in Graves' hyperthyroidism and ophthalmopathy. Overall study context: Peripheral blood was acquired at first diagnosis, ahead of any therapy whatsoever.

The CDR3 runs to 17 residues. Germline CDR1 reads SGHTA; CDR2 reads FQGTGA. V lost 2 bases, J lost 0 bases, and 16 bases lay in between. Clinical symptoms, serum thyroxine, TRAb, thyroid ultrasound and orbital computed tomography established diagnosis. Researchers took RNA transcripts and amplified the TCR beta CDR3 regions from them. The HTBI set primed first-round TCR CDR3 RT-PCR. TCRdb ran MiXCR on the multiplex PCR reads and lists one entry per CDR3 protein. The data show 400,000 to 550,000 distinct CDR3 sequences, around a quarter seen once. In its sample, this clonotype was seen many times. The antigen remains unidentified. General study points: Patients with ophthalmopathy were separated from those with stable hyperthyroidism by a 13 V-J model.

The genes are TRBV7-3 and TRBJ1-2; D not certain. The sequenced sample was blood. The TCR originated in a woman aged 25 to 45 with Graves' ophthalmopathy. The CDR3 here is CASSLSAGDFANYGYTF. CDR3 sequence (DNA): TGTGCCAGCAGCTTATCCGCCGGGGATTTCGCTAACTATGGCTACACCTTC. The variable domain in full, completed from reference TRBV7-3 and TRBJ1-2, reads GAGVSQTPSNKVTEKGKYVELRCDPISGHTALYWYRQSLGQGPEFLIYFQGTGAADDSGLPNDRFFAVRPEGSVSTLKIQRTERGDSAVYLCASSLSAGDFANYGYTFGSGTRLTVV.